These 3 T cell receptor beta chains came from one sample sequenced in a study of regulatory T cells in long-lasting Graves disease. The time point here: newly diagnosed GD, antithyroid drugs for less than 3 months. After RNA was extracted from PBMCs, the TCR library was made from it. Arm-PCR of CDR3 regions and iRepertoire HTBI primers were used to build TCR beta libraries. TCRdb recomputed calls from the multiplex PCR reads with MiXCR, one row per CDR3 protein. This sample has approximately 270,000 distinct CDR3 sequences, with 18% found just once. The same sample was also studied in work on T cells in Graves' hyperthyroidism and ophthalmopathy.

Sample: peripheral blood mononuclear cells (PBMCs), taken at new diagnosis, from a patient treated with antithyroid drugs. These receptors were collected from a woman in her twenties or thirties with Graves disease.

The chain is built from TRBV7-2 and TRBJ2-5; 9 bases are shared with TRBD1. Germline CDR1 SGHTA, CDR2 FQGNSA. The V and J ends lost 3 bases and 4 bases, in that order; junction bases with no gene match: 6. The CDR3 runs 15 residues. The CDR3 region has the DNA TGTGCCAGCAGCTTCCCGGGACAGGGAGGAGAGACCCAGTACTTC. It encodes CASSFPGQGGETQYF.

This clonotype was counted ten times or more. V usage is TRBV12-3 or TRBV12-4 and J usage is TRBJ1-4, with a possible D match to TRBD1 (5 bases). The V and J ends lost 8 bases and 8 bases respectively, with 18 bases between them. The CDR3 totals 14 residues. The CDR3 is CASGDWQGIEKLFF. The CDR3, as DNA: TGTGCCAGCGGGGATTGGCAGGGTATCGAAAAACTGTTTTTT.

This clonotype rates as medium-sized (0.01 to 0.1%). The rearrangement joins TRBV7-6 to TRBJ1-5, with a possible D match to TRBD1 (6 bases). Trimming took 0 bases from V and 5 from J, leaving 20 bases between them. Germline CDR1 and CDR2: SGHVS and FNYEAQ. This CDR3 has 18 residues. CDR3 sequence (DNA): TGTGCCAGCAGCTTAGCTGGCAGGGGTTCCGGTGTAGATCAGCCCCAGCATTTT. As protein: CASSLAGRGSGVDQPQHF.